The T cell receptor beta chain under discussion was sequenced for a study of T cells after yellow fever vaccination. Overall study findings and caveats: Repertoires sorted by FACS could include abundant clonotypes that are contaminants from the bulk population.

Template switching by 5'RACE produced TCR cDNA, adding a universal primer site and UMIs. TCRdb fed the 5' RACE reads into MiXCR, producing one record per CDR3 protein. The sample yields about 340,000 distinct CDR3 sequences, 3% to 4.5% seen once. On this clonotype: Its antigen is undetermined.

This CDR3 spans 15 amino acids. The germline V gene has CDR1 MGHDK and CDR2 SYGVNS. V was clipped by 0 bases and J by 1 base, with 9 bases between them. This clonotype was obtained from a man younger than 30 who received the YFV17D yellow fever vaccine. This sequence joins TRBV25-1 and TRBJ1-1; no definite D call. Sequencing used PBMCs, obtained 5 days after the yellow fever booster vaccination. Written as DNA, the CDR3 is TGTGCCAGCAGTGAATATGATAAGGGGAACACTGAAGCTTTCTTT. Its protein is CASSEYDKGNTEAFF.